A single sample gave rise to the 16 T cell receptor beta chains below, sequenced in a study of blood T cells in healthy people across ages. It was with a sample-barcoded 5' primer and a J-beta primer mix that a second PCR of about 6 to 12 cycles was run. From the 5' RACE reads, TCRdb called clonotypes with MiXCR, one entry per CDR3 protein. The sample lists 650,000 to 1,000,000 distinct CDR3 sequences; around 50% were seen once. Material for sequencing was blood. Receptor source: an elderly man in good health.

This clonotype was found a few times. The chain uses TRBV5-1 and TRBJ2-2, with D possibly being TRBD1 or TRBD2 (5 bases each). V shed 3 bases and J shed 7 bases, with 16 bases lying between them. Germline V gene sequence: CDR1 SGHRS, CDR2 YFSETQ. CDR3 length equals 15 residues. As DNA, the CDR3 is TGCGCCAGCAGCTCGACCCGGGACCCGGACGGGGAGCTGTTTTTT. Its translation: CASSSTRDPDGELFF. The full variable domain, in which reference TRBV5-1 and TRBJ2-2 provide the parts outside the CDR3, is KAGVTQTPRYLIKTRGQQVTLSCSPISGHRSVSWYQQTPGQGLQFLFEYFSETQRNKGNFPGRFSGRQFSNSRSEMNVSTLELGDSALYLCASSSTRDPDGELFFGEGSRLTVL.

This clonotype came up many times. The chain combines TRBV4-1 with TRBJ2-4, with D maybe TRBD1 (5 bases). This CDR3 contains 16 residues. Germline CDR1 MGHRA, CDR2 YSYEKL. V dropped 4 bases and J dropped 2 bases, with 15 bases sitting between them. The CDR3 here is CASSPGLLSSKNIQYF. The CDR3 nucleotides are TGCGCCAGCAGCCCAGGGCTCCTCTCCTCCAAAAACATTCAGTACTTC.

This clonotype has ten or more counts. The gene calls are TRBV12-3 or TRBV12-4 and TRBJ2-1, with 8 nucleotides matching TRBD1. The trim removed 7 bases at V and 3 bases at J, leaving 5 bases unmatched. CDR3 length equals 14 residues. Here the CDR3 DNA reads TGTGCCAGCACCCAGGGGGCGTACTACAATGAGCAGTTCTTC. Translating it yields CASTQGAYYNEQFF.

The chain couples TRBV20-1 to TRBJ2-1, with 8 nucleotides matching TRBD2. The CDR3 is made up of 14 amino acids. Germline V gene lookup returns CDR1 DFQATT and CDR2 SNEGSKA (reference sequence). The ends lost 5 bases at V and 4 bases at J; junction bases unmatched: 7. The CDR3 reads CSARGSGEYNEQFF. The DNA for the CDR3 is TGCAGTGCTCGAGGTAGCGGGGAATACAATGAGCAGTTCTTC.

In this sample, this clonotype turned up many times. The rearrangement joins TRBV27 to TRBJ2-7; 9 bases map to TRBD1. The CDR3 runs to 14 residues. The V gene's germline CDR1 is MNHEY and CDR2 SMNVEV (reference sequence). V shed 6 bases and J 3 bases; nucleotides not matched to a gene: 6. For the CDR3, the DNA is TGTGCCAGCAGCAAGGGACAGGGAAGCTACGAGCAGTACTTC. Protein: CASSKGQGSYEQYF.

The sample holds many counts of this clonotype. The rearrangement links TRBV20-1 to TRBJ2-3, with TRBD2 matching 11 bases. Germline V gene lookup returns CDR1 DFQATT and CDR2 SNEGSKA (reference sequence). The CDR3 spans 20 residues. The J segment lost 3 bases and the V segment lost 5 bases, leaving 22 bases of the junction unmatched. Here the CDR3 DNA reads TGCAGTGCTGCAAAAACCTCAGCGCGTCTAGCGGGAGGTATAACAGATACGCAGTATTTT. Its protein is CSAAKTSARLAGGITDTQYF.

The V gene is TRBV10-3, the J gene TRBJ2-5; possible D gene TRBD2, 5 bases. This CDR3 is 13 amino acids long. CDR1 is ENHRY and CDR2 is SYGVKD in the germline V gene. V was trimmed by 0 bases and J by 11 bases, leaving 13 bases between them. CDR3 bases: TGTGCCATCAGTGAGTCTTCTGCGGGTGAGCAGTACTTC. As protein: CAISESSAGEQYF.

This clonotype was found a few times. The rearrangement joins TRBV7-3 to TRBJ2-1, with 12 bases identical to TRBD2. V dropped 2 bases and J dropped 8; count of bases not matched to a gene: 7. The CDR3 spans 16 residues. Germline loops: CDR1 SGHTA, CDR2 FQGTGA. Here the CDR3 DNA reads TGTGCCAGCAGCTTATCTAGCGGGAGGGCCTGGGATGAGCAGTTCTTC. It specifies CASSLSSGRAWDEQFF. Full variable domain (rest looked up from reference TRBV7-3 and TRBJ2-1): GAGVSQTPSNKVTEKGKYVELRCDPISGHTALYWYRQSLGQGPEFLIYFQGTGAADDSGLPNDRFFAVRPEGSVSTLKIQRTERGDSAVYLCASSLSSGRAWDEQFFGPGTRLTVL.

The chain is built from TRBV27 and TRBJ1-2; TRBD1 aligns across 7 bases. With V trimmed by 6 bases and J by 4 bases, 5 bases remained unmatched. This CDR3 comprises 13 residues. CDR1 is MNHEY, CDR2 SMNVEV, per germline (reference sequence). CDR3 sequence (DNA): TGTGCCAGCAGACCGGGACAGTCCTATGGCTACACCTTC. Translation: CASRPGQSYGYTF.

The V gene is TRBV20-1, the J gene TRBJ2-3; TRBD1 agrees at 11 bases. The CDR3 is 14 amino acids. CDR1 is DFQATT and CDR2 is SNEGSKA in the germline V gene (reference sequence). V lost 6 bases to trimming and J lost 3 bases; unmatched junction nucleotides: 5. Here the CDR3 reads CSARTGGRTDTQYF. The DNA for the CDR3 is TGCAGTGCAAGGACAGGGGGCCGAACAGATACGCAGTATTTT.

The table lists this clonotype with a few counts. J is TRBJ2-5 and V is TRBV6-1; no reliable D call. V shed 1 base and J shed 2 bases, with 11 bases lying between them. The germline CDR1 and CDR2 sequences are MNHNS and SASEGT. The CDR3 contains 15 residues. The CDR3 nucleotides read TGTGCCAGCAGTGAAGTTAACGGGCAACAAGAGACCCAGTACTTC. Translation gives CASSEVNGQQETQYF.

The J gene is TRBJ1-6, the V gene TRBV27; D gene unclear. V was clipped by 3 bases and J by 10 bases, with 7 bases between them. Germline V gene sequence: CDR1 MNHEY, CDR2 SMNVEV (reference sequence). The CDR3 has 12 residues. In DNA form, the CDR3 reads TGTGCCAGCAGTTTTCGGACCTCACCCCTCCACTTT. Translated: CASSFRTSPLHF.

A note on this clonotype: The junction differs from germline at one of its ends, possibly a read error. V and J are TRBV7-7 and TRBJ2-1, with D possibly matching TRBD1 (6 bases). The CDR3 consists of 15 residues. Germline V gene sequence: CDR1 SSHAT, CDR2 FNYEAQ (reference sequence). The CDR3 DNA reads as TGTGCTAGCAGCCCTGGAGAGGGGGCCTACAATGAGCAGTTCTTC. Its translation is CASSPGEGAYNEQFF.

This clonotype was observed at least ten times. The chain couples TRBV7-3 to TRBJ2-7; D is possibly TRBD2 (5 bases). With 5 bases removed from V and 5 bases from J, the gap between germline ends came to 16 bases. Germline CDR1 is SGHTA and CDR2 is FQGTGA. The length of the CDR3 is 14 residues. The CDR3 DNA sequence: TGTGCCAGCAGCCCACTGGCGGGTTCCAACGAGCAGTACTTC. The encoded protein is CASSPLAGSNEQYF. The complete variable domain, with remaining parts taken from reference TRBV7-3 and TRBJ2-7, reads GAGVSQTPSNKVTEKGKYVELRCDPISGHTALYWYRQSLGQGPEFLIYFQGTGAADDSGLPNDRFFAVRPEGSVSTLKIQRTERGDSAVYLCASSPLAGSNEQYFGPGTRLTVT.

The chain employs TRBV7-2 and TRBJ2-7; 8 nucleotides agree with TRBD2. With 0 bases clipped from V and 3 bases from J, the junction kept 7 bases outside the gene matches. Germline V lookup: CDR1 SGHTA, CDR2 FQGNSA. CDR3 length equals 16 residues. The CDR3 region is CASSLATSGDVYEQYF. The CDR3 DNA reads as TGTGCCAGCAGCTTAGCCACTAGCGGAGACGTCTACGAGCAGTACTTC.

This clonotype was seen repeatedly, ten times or more. This may stem from a read error, because a much larger clone lies one nucleotide away. The CDR3 loop is CASSVAGIRDTQYF. The DNA for the CDR3 is TGCGCCAGCAGCGTGGCTGGTATTCGGGATACGCAGTATTTT. The rearrangement uses TRBV5-1 and TRBJ2-3; no clear D gene. Germline V CDR1 and CDR2: SGHRS, YFSETQ. This CDR3 has 14 amino acids. The ends were cut back, 4 bases at V and 6 bases at J, with 15 bases in the middle.